Listed below are T cell receptor beta chains from one sample, sequenced in a study of blood T cell repertoires in COVID-19. TCRdb keeps only in-frame clones here, not all; method: immunoSEQ multiplex PCR. The table includes 200,000 to 300,000 clones, about 91% detected once. The sample taken for sequencing was peripheral blood. The source of these receptors is a person under 35 with COVID-19, enrolled during active disease. The CDR3 runs from the conserved cysteine through the conserved F or W. Each record gives: D gene, J gene, V gene, clone size, CDR3 DNA, CDR3 protein. D genes are given only for firm matches. Clone size, where shown, is once, few, many, or a class for clones that have expanded.

d_gene: TRBD1; j_gene: TRBJ2-7; v_gene: TRBV27; abundance: -; CDR3nt: TGTGCCAGCAGTACAGACAGGGGCTACGAGCAGTACTTC; CDR3aa: CASSTDRGYEQYF
d_gene: -; j_gene: TRBJ2-5; v_gene: TRBV6-6; abundance: -; CDR3nt: TGTGCCAGCAGTTACTCTGAGGAAAGGGAGACCCAGTACTTC; CDR3aa: CASSYSEERETQYF
d_gene: TRBD2; j_gene: TRBJ2-7; v_gene: TRBV11-2; abundance: -; CDR3nt: TGTGCCAGCAGCCCCGGGACTAGTTACTACGAGCAGTACTTC; CDR3aa: CASSPGTSYYEQYF
d_gene: -; j_gene: TRBJ2-1; v_gene: TRBV9; abundance: -; CDR3nt: TGTGCCAGCAGCTCAAGCCGGGGTCGGAATGAGCAGTTCTTC; CDR3aa: CASSSSRGRNEQFF
d_gene: TRBD1; j_gene: TRBJ2-5; v_gene: TRBV24-1; abundance: -; CDR3nt: TGTGCCACCAGTGACCTGGACAGGGAAGGAGAGACCCAGTACTTC; CDR3aa: CATSDLDREGETQYF
d_gene: -; j_gene: TRBJ2-1; v_gene: TRBV9; abundance: -; CDR3nt: TGTGCCAGCAGCGTAGACTTTCTCCTAGGCGATGAGCAGTTCTTC; CDR3aa: CASSVDFLLGDEQFF
d_gene: -; j_gene: TRBJ2-7; v_gene: TRBV10-2; abundance: -; CDR3nt: TGCGCCAGCAGTAGGTCTCAGGGCTACGAGCAGTACTTC; CDR3aa: CASSRSQGYEQYF
d_gene: -; j_gene: TRBJ1-5; v_gene: TRBV3-1/TRBV3-2; abundance: few; CDR3nt: TGTGCCAGCAGCCAAACAACAGTCAATCAGCCCCAGCATTTT; CDR3aa: CASSQTTVNQPQHF
d_gene: -; j_gene: TRBJ1-6; v_gene: TRBV30; abundance: -; CDR3nt: TGTGCCTGGAGCCTTTATAATTCACCCCTCCACTTT; CDR3aa: CAWSLYNSPLHF
d_gene: -; j_gene: TRBJ2-1; v_gene: TRBV6-7; abundance: -; CDR3nt: TGTGCCAGCAGCCACCTAGAATCCTACAATGAGCAGTTCTTC; CDR3aa: CASSHLESYNEQFF
d_gene: TRBD2; j_gene: TRBJ2-5; v_gene: TRBV28; abundance: -; CDR3nt: TGTGCCAGCAGTTCTTCCTCGACTAGCGGAGAGACCCAGTACTTC; CDR3aa: CASSSSSTSGETQYF
d_gene: -; j_gene: TRBJ2-5; v_gene: TRBV19; abundance: -; CDR3nt: TGTGCCAGTAGTATGTTCGGGAACCAAGAGACCCAGTACTTC; CDR3aa: CASSMFGNQETQYF
d_gene: TRBD2; j_gene: TRBJ2-3; v_gene: TRBV5-1; abundance: -; CDR3nt: TGCGCCAGCGGGGCTAGCGGGAGTGATACGCAGTATTTT; CDR3aa: CASGASGSDTQYF
d_gene: -; j_gene: TRBJ2-7; v_gene: TRBV7-2; abundance: -; CDR3nt: TGTGCCAGCAGCAAACAGGGCATAGGGGTTTACGAGCAGTACTTC; CDR3aa: CASSKQGIGVYEQYF
d_gene: -; j_gene: TRBJ2-7; v_gene: TRBV5-4; abundance: -; CDR3nt: TGTGCCAGCAGCTTGGAATTGAGTGGCGAGCAGTACTTC; CDR3aa: CASSLELSGEQYF
d_gene: -; j_gene: TRBJ2-5; v_gene: TRBV5-1; abundance: -; CDR3nt: TGCGCCAGCAGCTTGACTGGGCAGTCAACAGAGACCCAGTACTTC; CDR3aa: CASSLTGQSTETQYF
d_gene: TRBD2; j_gene: TRBJ2-5; v_gene: TRBV6-5; abundance: once; CDR3nt: TGTGCCAGCAACCCCAGCGGGGCCCAAGAGACCCAGTACTTC; CDR3aa: CASNPSGAQETQYF
d_gene: TRBD2; j_gene: TRBJ2-1; v_gene: TRBV4-2; abundance: -; CDR3nt: TGTGCCAGCAGCCAAGTGAGCGGGAGTGGCGATGAGCAGTTCTTC; CDR3aa: CASSQVSGSGDEQFF
d_gene: TRBD1; j_gene: TRBJ2-7; v_gene: TRBV28; abundance: once; CDR3nt: TGTGCCAGCAGTACAGGGGGCTACGAGCAGTACTTC; CDR3aa: CASSTGGYEQYF
d_gene: TRBD1; j_gene: TRBJ1-5; v_gene: TRBV19; abundance: -; CDR3nt: TGTGCCAGTTCCCCCTACCAGGGGGCAAGCAATCAGCCCCAGCATTTT; CDR3aa: CASSPYQGASNQPQHF
d_gene: TRBD1; j_gene: TRBJ1-2; v_gene: TRBV5-1; abundance: -; CDR3nt: TGCGCCAGCAGCGGTTTACAGGGGGAATACGGCTACACCTTC; CDR3aa: CASSGLQGEYGYTF
d_gene: TRBD1; j_gene: TRBJ1-2; v_gene: TRBV27; abundance: -; CDR3nt: TGTGCCAGCAGCCGACAGGGGAAGGGCTATGGCTACACCTTC; CDR3aa: CASSRQGKGYGYTF
d_gene: TRBD1; j_gene: TRBJ1-2; v_gene: TRBV5-5; abundance: -; CDR3nt: TGTGCCAGCAGCTTGGGGGACAGGGCGTACCCTAACTATGGCTACACCTTC; CDR3aa: CASSLGDRAYPNYGYTF
d_gene: TRBD1; j_gene: TRBJ1-6; v_gene: TRBV30; abundance: -; CDR3nt: TGTGCCTGGAGTGTGGACAGGGACAATTCACCCCTCCACTTT; CDR3aa: CAWSVDRDNSPLHF
d_gene: TRBD1; j_gene: TRBJ2-1; v_gene: TRBV5-5; abundance: -; CDR3nt: TGTGCCAGCAGCTTTACAGGGGGTAATGAGCAGTTCTTC; CDR3aa: CASSFTGGNEQFF
d_gene: -; j_gene: TRBJ1-3; v_gene: TRBV27; abundance: -; CDR3nt: TGTGCCAGCAGTTTACGGGGGACTGGAAACACCATATATTTT; CDR3aa: CASSLRGTGNTIYF
d_gene: TRBD1; j_gene: TRBJ1-6; v_gene: TRBV5-6; abundance: -; CDR3nt: TGTGCCAGCCATCCGGACAGGGCTAATTCACCCCTCCACTTT; CDR3aa: CASHPDRANSPLHF
d_gene: -; j_gene: TRBJ2-3; v_gene: TRBV12-3/TRBV12-4; abundance: -; CDR3nt: TGTGCCAGCAGTTTAGCGCTGGTAGCTACGCAGTATTTT; CDR3aa: CASSLALVATQYF
d_gene: -; j_gene: TRBJ2-7; v_gene: TRBV10-1; abundance: -; CDR3nt: TGCGCCAGCAGTGAGTCGGGTAGCGGCCACGAGCAGTACTTC; CDR3aa: CASSESGSGHEQYF
d_gene: -; j_gene: TRBJ1-2; v_gene: TRBV7-9; abundance: few; CDR3nt: TGTGCCAGCAGCACCTTGACAGTTGTCTACGGCTACACCTTC; CDR3aa: CASSTLTVVYGYTF
d_gene: -; j_gene: TRBJ2-7; v_gene: TRBV5-1; abundance: -; CDR3nt: TGCGCCAGCAGCTTGGAGGGTGACAGAAGTTACGAGCAGTACTTC; CDR3aa: CASSLEGDRSYEQYF
d_gene: -; j_gene: TRBJ1-5; v_gene: TRBV7-2; abundance: -; CDR3nt: TGTGCCAGCAGCCCACTAGGACAGTTTAGCAATCAGCCCCAGCATTTT; CDR3aa: CASSPLGQFSNQPQHF
d_gene: TRBD2; j_gene: TRBJ2-7; v_gene: TRBV29-1; abundance: -; CDR3nt: TGCAGCGCCCAGACTAGCATCAATAGATACGCCTACGAGCAGTACTTC; CDR3aa: CSAQTSINRYAYEQYF
d_gene: -; j_gene: TRBJ2-3; v_gene: TRBV30; abundance: -; CDR3nt: TGTGCCTGGGCCCCCGGAGGGCCATCGGATACGCAGTATTTT; CDR3aa: CAWAPGGPSDTQYF
d_gene: TRBD2; j_gene: TRBJ2-3; v_gene: TRBV5-4; abundance: -; CDR3nt: TGTGCCAGCAGCTACCTCTCAGGTCTAGCGGGAGATACGCAGTATTTT; CDR3aa: CASSYLSGLAGDTQYF
d_gene: -; j_gene: TRBJ2-1; v_gene: TRBV7-7; abundance: -; CDR3nt: TGTGCTAGCAGCTTAGAGGCAGGGGCTGAGCAGTTCTTC; CDR3aa: CASSLEAGAEQFF
d_gene: TRBD2; j_gene: TRBJ2-1; v_gene: TRBV11-1; abundance: -; CDR3nt: TGTGCCAGCAGTTTCGGACTAGCGGGAGACTACAATGAGCAGTTCTTC; CDR3aa: CASSFGLAGDYNEQFF
d_gene: -; j_gene: TRBJ2-7; v_gene: TRBV19; abundance: -; CDR3nt: TGTGCCAGTAGTCCACAGGGTAGTGGGCCCTACGAGCAGTACTTC; CDR3aa: CASSPQGSGPYEQYF
d_gene: -; j_gene: TRBJ2-1; v_gene: TRBV5-6; abundance: -; CDR3nt: TGTGCCAGCACCTTGGGCGACTCCTACAATGAGCAGTTCTTC; CDR3aa: CASTLGDSYNEQFF
d_gene: TRBD2; j_gene: TRBJ2-3; v_gene: TRBV7-3; abundance: -; CDR3nt: TGTGCCAGCAGCCTGGGACTAGCGGGAGGGACTAGCACAGATACGCAGTATTTT; CDR3aa: CASSLGLAGGTSTDTQYF
d_gene: TRBD1; j_gene: TRBJ2-5; v_gene: TRBV4-1; abundance: -; CDR3nt: TGCGCCAGCAGCCAAGATGGGGACAGACAAGAGACCCAGTACTTC; CDR3aa: CASSQDGDRQETQYF
d_gene: -; j_gene: TRBJ2-2; v_gene: TRBV28; abundance: few; CDR3nt: TGTGCCAGCAGTTTTTTCGGCGGGGAGCTGTTTTTT; CDR3aa: CASSFFGGELFF
d_gene: -; j_gene: TRBJ1-2; v_gene: TRBV2; abundance: -; CDR3nt: TGTGCCAGCGTTGGGGGGGACTATGGCTACACCTTC; CDR3aa: CASVGGDYGYTF
d_gene: TRBD2; j_gene: TRBJ2-1; v_gene: TRBV7-2; abundance: -; CDR3nt: TGTGCCAGCACCCCTCGCGGGAGGGCCGGTAATGAGCAGTTCTTC; CDR3aa: CASTPRGRAGNEQFF
d_gene: -; j_gene: TRBJ1-6; v_gene: TRBV25-1; abundance: -; CDR3nt: TGTGCCAGCAGTGACCGGGGGGCCTATTCACCCCTCCACTTT; CDR3aa: CASSDRGAYSPLHF
d_gene: -; j_gene: TRBJ2-7; v_gene: TRBV27; abundance: -; CDR3nt: TGTGCCAGCAGTTTATCTGGGGACACCTCCTACGAGCAGTACTTC; CDR3aa: CASSLSGDTSYEQYF
d_gene: TRBD2; j_gene: TRBJ2-5; v_gene: TRBV7-9; abundance: once; CDR3nt: TGTGCCAGCAGCTCGACCGTGGCTACGCGGGAGGGCTGGGAGACCCAGTACTTC; CDR3aa: CASSSTVATREGWETQYF
d_gene: -; j_gene: TRBJ2-1; v_gene: TRBV7-2; abundance: -; CDR3nt: TGTGCCAGCAGCTTAGAAGTAAGGAGCTCCTACAATGAGCAGTTCTTC; CDR3aa: CASSLEVRSSYNEQFF
d_gene: -; j_gene: TRBJ2-1; v_gene: TRBV19; abundance: -; CDR3nt: TGTGCCACCACAAGGGGGGGGAACAATGAGCAGTTCTTC; CDR3aa: CATTRGGNNEQFF
d_gene: -; j_gene: TRBJ2-7; v_gene: TRBV7-9; abundance: -; CDR3nt: TGTGCCAGCAGCTTATCAAGTGTACAGAGCTCCTACGAGCAGTACTTC; CDR3aa: CASSLSSVQSSYEQYF
d_gene: TRBD1; j_gene: TRBJ2-7; v_gene: TRBV6-2/TRBV6-3; abundance: -; CDR3nt: TGTGCCAGCAGTTACCCGGGACAGGGCGTCTACGAGCAGTACTTC; CDR3aa: CASSYPGQGVYEQYF
d_gene: TRBD2; j_gene: TRBJ2-1; v_gene: TRBV5-4; abundance: -; CDR3nt: TGTGCCAGCAGCTGGGATAGACTAGCCAATGAGCAGTTCTTC; CDR3aa: CASSWDRLANEQFF
d_gene: -; j_gene: TRBJ2-3; v_gene: TRBV5-1; abundance: few; CDR3nt: TGCGCCAGCAGCTTCAACACAGATACGCAGTATTTT; CDR3aa: CASSFNTDTQYF
d_gene: TRBD1; j_gene: TRBJ1-2; v_gene: TRBV7-9; abundance: once; CDR3nt: TGTGCCAGCAGCTTAGTAGGGGGCCCTGGGCCTATTTATGGCTACACCTTC; CDR3aa: CASSLVGGPGPIYGYTF
d_gene: TRBD1; j_gene: TRBJ1-2; v_gene: TRBV4-3; abundance: few; CDR3nt: TGCGCCAGCAGCCAAGATTGGAGGACAGGGCTCGGCTACACCTTC; CDR3aa: CASSQDWRTGLGYTF
d_gene: -; j_gene: TRBJ1-1; v_gene: TRBV5-6; abundance: -; CDR3nt: TGTGCCAGCAGCTTGGAACCGGGTGAGAACACTGAAGCTTTCTTT; CDR3aa: CASSLEPGENTEAFF
d_gene: TRBD2; j_gene: TRBJ2-7; v_gene: TRBV27; abundance: -; CDR3nt: TGTGCCAGCAGTTTAAGACTAGCCATCTCCTACGAGCAGTACTTC; CDR3aa: CASSLRLAISYEQYF
d_gene: TRBD2; j_gene: TRBJ2-1; v_gene: TRBV7-2; abundance: -; CDR3nt: TGTGCCAGCAGCCCTACTAGCGGGTCCTACAATGAGCAGTTCTTC; CDR3aa: CASSPTSGSYNEQFF
d_gene: -; j_gene: TRBJ2-1; v_gene: TRBV12-5; abundance: -; CDR3nt: TGTGCTAGTGGTTTGGTTGCGACGGGCTCCTACAATGAGCAGTTCTTC; CDR3aa: CASGLVATGSYNEQFF
d_gene: TRBD2; j_gene: TRBJ2-7; v_gene: TRBV30; abundance: -; CDR3nt: TGTGCCTGGCGGGGAGGGCCGAGAGAGCAGTACTTC; CDR3aa: CAWRGGPREQYF